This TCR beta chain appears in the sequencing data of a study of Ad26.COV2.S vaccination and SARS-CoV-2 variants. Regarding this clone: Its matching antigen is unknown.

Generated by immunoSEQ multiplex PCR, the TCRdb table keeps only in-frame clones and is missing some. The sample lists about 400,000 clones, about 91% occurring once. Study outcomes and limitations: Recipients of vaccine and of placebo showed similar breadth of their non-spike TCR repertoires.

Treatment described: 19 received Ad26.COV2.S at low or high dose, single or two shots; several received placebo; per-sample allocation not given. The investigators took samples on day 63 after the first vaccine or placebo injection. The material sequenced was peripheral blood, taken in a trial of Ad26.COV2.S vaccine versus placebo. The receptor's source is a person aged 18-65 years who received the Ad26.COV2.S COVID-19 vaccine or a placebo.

The CDR3 reads CASRDTQSSYNSPLHF. CDR3 DNA sequence: TGTGCCAGTAGAGATACACAGAGCTCCTATAATTCACCCCTCCACTTT. The chain joins TRBV19 to TRBJ1-6; no definite D call. CDR1 is LNHDA and CDR2 is SQIVND in the germline V gene (reference sequence). CDR3 size: 16 residues. Trimming left V 6 bases short and J 0 bases short, with 12 bases between.